Listed here are 27 T cell receptor beta chains from one sample, sequenced in a study of molecular identifiers for immune sequencing clone quantification (dated by TCRdb to 2016 to 2019). Preparation of the library involved PCR. Sequencing took place on a NextSeq 500. TCRdb's own reprocessing of the public reads used fastp at Q25 and MiXCR and kept productive beta chains. Rows with a matching CDR3 protein are joined into one entry that keeps the most common DNA and genes. The sample has around 100,000 distinct CDR3 sequences on record, 30% to 45% of them singletons. The ten largest clones capture over 8% of the sample. Sequencing input: naive CD8+ T cells from blood, with Jurkat cell RNA spiked in. This specimen's cell subset or site label, per the study, means: FACS-sorted CD8+CD4-CCR7+CD45RA+ naive T cells. The receptors originated from a human donor in good health. Some libraries in this study had Jurkat cell RNA spiked in.

This clonotype was counted between two and nine times. The chain joins TRBV6-5 to TRBJ2-3, with D perhaps matching TRBD2 (5 bases). The CDR3 spans 16 residues. Trimming took 0 bases from V and 4 from J, leaving 14 bases between them. Germline values: CDR1 MNHEY, CDR2 SVGAGI. The CDR3, as DNA: TGTGCCAGCAGTTACTCAGTCTCTAGCCGCCCAGATACGCAGTATTTT. It translates to CASSYSVSSRPDTQYF.

The rearrangement uses TRBV15 and TRBJ1-4, with a possible D match to TRBD1 (6 bases). The V gene lost 1 base and the J gene lost 7 bases, with 13 bases spanning the gap. The CDR3 loop spans 15 amino acids. Germline assignment: CDR1 LNHNV and CDR2 YYDKDF (reference sequence). DNA for the CDR3: TGTGCCACCAGCAGAGGGGTCCAGGGGAGTGAAAAACTGTTTTTT. Translating it yields CATSRGVQGSEKLFF.

The chain recombines TRBV5-4 with TRBJ1-4; perhaps TRBD1 as D (5 bases). CDR1 and CDR2 (germline): SGHNT, YYREEE (reference sequence). V was clipped by 5 bases and J by 7 bases, with 15 bases between them. CDR3 length: 14 residues. The CDR3 protein is CASSSSGFREKLFF. DNA of the CDR3: TGTGCCAGCAGTTCGTCAGGGTTTCGTGAAAAACTGTTTTTT. Drawing the rest from reference TRBV5-4 and TRBJ1-4, the complete variable domain is ETGVTQSPTHLIKTRGQQVTLRCSSQSGHNTVSWYQQALGQGPQFIFQYYREEENGRGNFPPRFSGLQFPNYSSELNVNALELDDSALYLCASSSSGFREKLFFGSGTQLSVL.

As regards this clonotype: Given the absence of the conserved phenylalanine or tryptophan at the CDR3 end, a read error is likely. The rearrangement uses TRBV27 and TRBJ2-7; D not resolved. CDR1 is MNHEY and CDR2 is SMNVEV in the germline V gene (reference sequence). V was clipped by 6 bases and J by 5 bases, with 14 bases between them. The CDR3 totals 13 residues. The CDR3 loop is CASRPPGLNEQYI. In DNA form, the CDR3 reads TGTGCCAGCAGACCACCGGGCCTCAACGAGCAGTACATC.

This clonotype has at least ten counts. The rearrangement links TRBV29-1 to TRBJ2-7; D uncertain. CDR3 length: 13 residues. Deletions cut 1 base from V and 2 bases from J, with 9 bases between. Germline CDR1 SQVTM, CDR2 ANQGSEA. CDR3 in amino acids: CSVEGAKTYEQYF. In DNA form, the CDR3 reads TGCAGCGTTGAAGGCGCGAAGACCTACGAGCAGTACTTC.

In regard to this clonotype: This may come from a read error, since a much larger clone is one base off. This chain uses TRBV28 with TRBJ2-3; 8 positions match TRBD2. Trimming took 7 bases from V and 6 from J; bases not matched to a gene: 18. The CDR3 loop spans 17 amino acids. The germline gives CDR1 MDHEN, CDR2 SYDVKM. This CDR3 reads CASTPPGGEILSDTQYF. The DNA of the CDR3 is TGTGCCAGCACCCCACCGGGGGGGGAGATCCTCAGCGATACGCAGTATTTT.

The chain couples TRBV28 to TRBJ2-1; TRBD2 matches at 8 bases. Germline-derived CDR1 and CDR2 are MDHEN and SYDVKM. CDR3 size: 15 residues. J gave up 9 bases and V 5 bases, and 12 bases lay outside the gene matches. The CDR3: CASSIMGLGYGEQFF. Written as DNA, the CDR3 is TGTGCCAGCAGTATTATGGGACTAGGGTACGGTGAGCAGTTCTTC.

This clonotype has only a few counts. The chain couples TRBV27 to TRBJ2-1, with a tentative D call TRBD1 (6 bases). The length of the CDR3 is 15 residues. Germline CDR1 MNHEY, CDR2 SMNVEV (reference sequence). V lost 1 base and J 7 bases, leaving 14 bases between the germline ends. CDR3 DNA: TGTGCCAGCAGTTTATTGGGCAGGGGATTTAATGAGCAGTTCTTC. This codes for CASSLLGRGFNEQFF.

This clonotype was seen repeatedly, ten times or more. The chain joins TRBV19 to TRBJ1-5; D is ambiguous. CDR1 LNHDA and CDR2 SQIVND come from the germline V gene (reference sequence). Trimming stripped 6 bases from V and 2 bases from J, with 14 bases between. The CDR3 is 15 amino acids. The CDR3 coding sequence is TGTGCCAGTAGGGCCCTAGCGGGCCGCAATCAGCCCCAGCATTTT. Translating it yields CASRALAGRNQPQHF.

The J gene is TRBJ1-6, the V gene TRBV4-3; no clear D gene. CDR1 is LGHNA, CDR2 YSLEER, per germline. The CDR3 sequence is 14 residues long. V lost 0 bases to trimming and J lost 6 bases, with 6 bases between them. Here the CDR3 DNA reads TGCGCCAGCAGCCAAGATGAGGGTAATTCACCCCTCCACTTT. It encodes CASSQDEGNSPLHF.

A remark on this clonotype: The conserved closing phenylalanine or tryptophan is absent in this CDR3, likely reflecting a read error. The V gene is TRBV20-1, the J gene TRBJ2-2; D might be TRBD2 (6 bases). The CDR3 is 12 residues long. Germline CDR1 DFQATT, CDR2 SNEGSKA (reference sequence). The V end lost 2 bases, the J end lost 7 bases, and 8 bases lay between the germline ends. The CDR3 here is CSARSSDGELFL. CDR3 DNA sequence: TGCAGTGCTAGATCTAGCGACGGGGAGCTGTTTCTT.

This chain joins TRBV11-3 and TRBJ2-5; D not resolved. The J call is uncertain, as TRBJ2-1 better fits the DNA end. The CDR3 extends over 15 amino acids. Germline lookup yields CDR1 SGHNT and CDR2 YENEEA. The CDR3 nucleotides read TGTGCCAGCAGCTTAGATTCGGCCCAACAAGTGACCCAGTTCTTC. Translation gives CASSLDSAQQVTQFF.

This chain links TRBV28 with TRBJ1-4; tentatively, D is TRBD1 (5 bases). The V and J ends lost 6 bases and 7 bases respectively, with 18 bases between them. The CDR3 is made up of 15 amino acids. CDR1 MDHEN and CDR2 SYDVKM come from the germline V gene. CDR3 amino acids: CASSISGTVREKLFF. DNA for the CDR3: TGTGCCAGCAGCATCTCAGGGACGGTCCGTGAAAAACTGTTTTTT.

The chain is built from TRBV7-9 and TRBJ2-3, with TRBD1 matching over 7 bases. There are 14 residues in the CDR3. With V trimmed by 5 bases and J by 4 bases, 6 bases remained unmatched. CDR1 is SEHNR, CDR2 FQNEAQ, per germline (reference sequence). Written as DNA, the CDR3 is TGTGCCAGCAGCGGACAGGAGCTCTCAGATACGCAGTATTTT. Its translation: CASSGQELSDTQYF. The full variable domain, in which reference TRBV7-9 and TRBJ2-3 provide the parts outside the CDR3, is DTGVSQNPRHKITKRGQNVTFRCDPISEHNRLYWYRQTLGQGPEFLTYFQNEAQLEKSRLLSDRFSAERPKGSFSTLEIQRTEQGDSAMYLCASSGQELSDTQYFGPGTRLTVL.

Remarks on this clonotype: Its ends do not fully match the called genes, so a read error is possible. The chain recombines TRBV27 with TRBJ2-7; D possibly corresponds to TRBD1 (6 bases). In germline, CDR1 is MNHEY, CDR2 SMNVEV (reference sequence). The CDR3 loop spans 13 amino acids. CDR3 DNA sequence: TGTGCCGGCAGCTTCCAGGGGAGTTACGAGCAGTACTTC. This codes for CAGSFQGSYEQYF.

As regards this clonotype: This may be a read error, as it is one base from a much larger clone. The chain is built from TRBV7-6 and TRBJ2-7, with 10 nucleotides matching TRBD2. This CDR3 is 15 amino acids long. Germline CDR1 reads SGHVS; CDR2 reads FNYEAQ. Germline trimming cut 8 bases from V and 7 bases from J; bases unmatched to any gene: 14. CDR3 in amino acids: CASGTWTSGASEQYF. As DNA, the CDR3 is TGTGCCAGCGGAACGTGGACTAGCGGAGCCAGTGAGCAGTACTTC.

This clonotype was found a few times. The V call is TRBV6-2 or TRBV6-3, the J call TRBJ2-2; D unclear. Between the trimmed V and J ends, which lost 6 bases and 0 bases, there was a span of 8 bases. This CDR3 has 14 residues. Germline CDR1 is MNHEY and CDR2 is SVGEGT. DNA of the CDR3: TGTGCCAGCAGAGAAATCACGAACACCGGGGAGCTGTTTTTT. It is translated as CASREITNTGELFF.

This clonotype was observed many times. The rearrangement joins TRBV29-1 to TRBJ2-5; D is perhaps TRBD1 (6 bases). Between the trimmed V and J ends, which lost 0 bases and 5 bases, there was a span of 13 bases. Germline-derived CDR1 and CDR2 are SQVTM and ANQGSEA. The CDR3 length is 14 residues. In DNA form, the CDR3 reads TGCAGCGTTGAAGATTCAGGGGTTGGGGAGACCCAGTACTTC. Translation: CSVEDSGVGETQYF. Filled out from reference TRBV29-1 and TRBJ2-5, the complete variable domain reads SAVISQKPSRDICQRGTSLTIQCQVDSQVTMMFWYRQQPGQSLTLIATANQGSEATYESGFVIDKFPISRPNLTFSTLTVSNMSPEDSSIYLCSVEDSGVGETQYFGPGTRLLVL.

In this sample, this clonotype turned up a few times. The chain carries TRBV4-3 and TRBJ2-1; no firm D call. V was cut by 1 base and J by 0 bases, with 7 bases left in between. Germline CDR1 reads LGHNA; CDR2 reads YSLEER. CDR3 length equals 15 residues. CDR3 DNA sequence: TGCGCCAGCAGCCAAGCGGCGGTCTCCTACAATGAGCAGTTCTTC. Translating it yields CASSQAAVSYNEQFF.

As to this clonotype: A much bigger clone sits one base away, suggesting this may be a read error. As the CDR3 is not closed by the conserved phenylalanine or tryptophan, this likely results from a read error. No DNA is shown, since the ends of the CDR3 on it are uncertain; the CDR3 is the one TCRdb lists. V gene TRBV29-1 combines with J gene TRBJ2-3; the table names TRBD1, a call not compared with the DNA. Counting both end residues, the CDR3 totals 10 amino acids. The germline gives CDR1 SQVTM, CDR2 ANQGSEA. CDR3: CSVETGRRYI.

V gene TRBV20-1 combines with J gene TRBJ1-5; D might be TRBD1 (6 bases). The CDR3 extends over 12 amino acids. Germline values: CDR1 DFQATT, CDR2 SNEGSKA (reference sequence). With 5 bases removed from V and 4 bases from J, the gap between germline ends came to 9 bases. CDR3 DNA: TGCAGTGCTGGGGGGCGGAATCAGCCCCAGCATTTT. Its protein is CSAGGRNQPQHF.

This clonotype has a count of ten or more. The rearrangement links TRBV29-1 to TRBJ2-3; TRBD1 agrees at 8 bases. The germline CDR1 and CDR2 sequences are SQVTM and ANQGSEA. The CDR3 consists of 16 residues. V dropped 7 bases and J dropped 2; count of bases not matched to a gene: 14. CDR3 bases: TGCAGCGCACGACAGGGGTACACCACATTCACAGATACGCAGTATTTT. This sequence encodes CSARQGYTTFTDTQYF.

This clonotype has just a few counts. The chain is built from TRBV6-6 and TRBJ2-3; D not certain. V shed 0 bases and J shed 2 bases, with 9 bases lying between them. CDR3 size: 15 residues. Germline CDR1 reads MNHNY; CDR2 reads SVGAGI (reference sequence). CDR3 coding DNA: TGTGCCAGCAGTTACTCCCAGGCCTTCACAGATACGCAGTATTTT. This gives the protein CASSYSQAFTDTQYF.

This clonotype appeared once. A single base separates this from a much larger clone, so it may be a read error. The conserved phenylalanine or tryptophan is not found at the CDR3 terminus, so this likely reflects a read error. The chain recombines TRBV28 with TRBJ1-5; TRBD1 aligns across 11 bases. Germline-derived CDR1 and CDR2 are MDHEN and SYDVKM. The V gene end was trimmed by 11 bases and the J gene end by 7 bases; junction bases not matched to a gene: 4. The CDR3 length is 12 residues. The CDR3 region is CAGQGADQPQHI. The CDR3 region has the DNA TGTGCCGGACAGGGGGCGGACCAGCCCCAGCATATT.

This clonotype was recorded a few times. The genes are TRBV7-2 and TRBJ2-7, with 8 bases lining up with TRBD1. The CDR3 is 15 amino acids. V lost 5 bases and J lost 6; bases outside the gene matches: 12. CDR1 is SGHTA and CDR2 is FQGNSA in the germline V gene. CDR3 amino acids: CASSRDRGGGCEQYF. In DNA, the CDR3 is TGTGCCAGCAGCCGTGACAGGGGAGGTGGGTGCGAGCAGTACTTC.

To note about this clonotype: A read error is likely, as this CDR3 ends without the conserved phenylalanine or tryptophan. This chain joins TRBV7-3 and TRBJ2-1; the D is unclear. The CDR3 totals 15 residues. Trimming shortened V by 4 bases and J by 2 bases, and 12 bases separated the two germline ends. Germline-derived CDR1 and CDR2 are SGHTA and FQGTGA. CDR3 amino acids: CASSSFPHPYNEQFY. CDR3 bases: TGTGCCAGCAGCTCCTTCCCCCACCCCTACAATGAGCAGTTCTAC.

This chain joins TRBV5-3 and TRBJ2-7; the D gene is possibly TRBD2 (6 bases). TRBV5-3 is annotated as an ORF whose role is uncertain. This CDR3 is 12 amino acids long. The V and J ends lost 8 bases and 5 bases respectively, with 14 bases between them. DNA of the CDR3: TGTGCCAGCAGCCGGTGGGGGGACGAGCAGTACTTC. This encodes CASSRWGDEQYF.